These T cell receptor beta chains were read from a single sample in a study of T cells in tuberculosis. Method: immunoSEQ multiplex PCR; TCRdb's copy keeps in-frame clones and lacks some. The sample lists approximately 88,000 clones, just over 90% seen once, with 1.9% in the top ten. Sequencing input: CD1b-GMM tetramer-negative cells sorted from PBMCs. These TCRs come from an adult woman with latent tuberculosis. The CDR3 runs from the conserved cysteine through the conserved F or W. The D gene is left open where the match is weak. Clone size is stated in some rows and not others, as once, few, many or a class when expanded.

V gene,clone size,J gene,D gene,CDR3 protein,CDR3 DNA
TRBV5-6,.,TRBJ2-2,.,CASSLGTNTGELFF,TGTGCCAGCAGCTTGGGGACTAACACCGGGGAGCTGTTTTTT
TRBV27,once,TRBJ2-3,.,CASSSVRTDTQYF,TGTGCCAGCAGTTCGGTTCGGACAGATACGCAGTATTTT
TRBV6-5,.,TRBJ1-1,.,CASSYTIKDRFGAFF,TGTGCCAGCAGTTACACGATTAAAGACAGGTTTGGGGCTTTCTTT
TRBV27,once,TRBJ1-5,TRBD1,CASRLTGGDAQPQHF,TGTGCCAGCAGACTAACAGGGGGCGATGCTCAGCCCCAGCATTTT
TRBV19,.,TRBJ1-2,.,CASSMNQGPHRYGYTF,TGTGCCAGTAGTATGAATCAGGGGCCCCATCGATATGGCTACACCTTC
TRBV6-5,.,TRBJ2-7,.,CASSPYGSYEQYF,TGTGCCAGCAGTCCCTATGGCTCCTACGAGCAGTACTTC
TRBV7-9,.,TRBJ2-1,.,CASSLVADVHNEQFF,TGTGCCAGCAGCTTGGTGGCCGATGTGCACAATGAGCAGTTCTTC
TRBV7-2,.,TRBJ1-3,.,CASSLVPAGSGNTIYF,TGTGCCAGCAGCTTAGTCCCGGCAGGAAGCGGAAACACCATATATTTT
TRBV6-1,.,TRBJ1-2,TRBD1,CASGQDRVLRDGYTF,TGTGCCAGCGGCCAAGACAGGGTATTGAGAGATGGCTACACCTTC
TRBV6-5,once,TRBJ2-2,.,CASSWEGANTGELFF,TGTGCCAGCAGTTGGGAGGGGGCGAACACCGGGGAGCTGTTTTTT
TRBV4-1,.,TRBJ2-3,.,CASSPSLSDTQYF,TGCGCCAGCAGCCCCTCCCTATCGGATACGCAGTATTTT
TRBV18,.,TRBJ2-6,TRBD1,CASSPLTGGRASGANVLTF,TGTGCCAGCTCACCACTGACAGGGGGCCGCGCCTCTGGGGCCAACGTCCTGACTTTC
TRBV4-1,.,TRBJ1-6,TRBD1,CASSQDFGRGQAFNSPLHF,TGCGCCAGCAGCCAAGACTTTGGCAGGGGACAGGCTTTTAATTCACCCCTCCACTTT
TRBV4-2,.,TRBJ2-7,.,CASSQDNGEQYF,TGTGCCAGCAGCCAAGATAACGGCGAGCAGTACTTC
TRBV9,.,TRBJ2-1,TRBD2,CASSVAGGGADEQFF,TGTGCCAGCAGCGTAGCGGGAGGGGGGGCCGATGAGCAGTTCTTC
TRBV6-6,.,TRBJ1-5,TRBD1,CASSRTGDDNQPQHF,TGTGCCAGCAGCCGGACAGGGGATGACAATCAGCCCCAGCATTTT
TRBV30,.,TRBJ1-5,.,CAWSADTSNQPQHF,TGTGCCTGGAGTGCAGACACTAGCAATCAGCCCCAGCATTTT
TRBV7-6,.,TRBJ2-1,.,CASSLQRGEQFF,TGTGCCAGCAGCTTGCAGCGAGGTGAGCAGTTCTTC
TRBV11-2,.,TRBJ1-1,.,CASSLDFFGGQLNTEAFF,TGTGCCAGCAGCTTAGATTTCTTTGGGGGACAACTGAACACTGAAGCTTTCTTT
TRBV19,.,TRBJ1-3,TRBD1,CASNHRTGDSGNTIYF,TGTGCCAGTAACCACAGGACAGGGGACTCTGGAAACACCATATATTTT
TRBV10-2,.,TRBJ2-3,.,CASSKLDTQYF,TGCGCCAGCAGCAAACTAGATACGCAGTATTTT
TRBV18,.,TRBJ2-2,.,CASSPPSVAANTGELFF,TGTGCCAGCTCACCACCGTCCGTGGCAGCGAACACCGGGGAGCTGTTTTTT
TRBV5-1,.,TRBJ2-2,.,CASSVTATGELFF,TGCGCCAGCAGCGTAACTGCTACCGGGGAGCTGTTTTTT
TRBV21-1,.,TRBJ2-5,.,CASSAGLAGWEERDQETQYF,TGTGCCAGCAGCGCTGGGCTAGCGGGGTGGGAAGAGCGGGACCAAGAGACCCAGTACTTC
TRBV5-4,once,TRBJ2-4,TRBD2,CASTPGTSGGGGKNIQYF,TGTGCCAGCACCCCGGGAACTAGCGGGGGAGGAGGCAAAAACATTCAGTACTTC
TRBV15,.,TRBJ2-1,.,CATNKPTGPGGGEQFF,TGTGCCACCAACAAACCTACAGGACCCGGGGGAGGTGAGCAGTTCTTC
TRBV12-5,.,TRBJ2-1,TRBD2,CASGSSSGGDEQFF,TGTGCTAGTGGTTCCTCAAGCGGGGGGGATGAGCAGTTCTTC
TRBV10-3,.,TRBJ2-2,TRBD1,CAIKAGTGDSSTGELFF,TGTGCCATCAAGGCCGGGACAGGGGATTCGAGCACCGGGGAGCTGTTTTTT
TRBV19,.,TRBJ1-5,.,CASSLGGSPGNQPQHF,TGTGCCAGTAGCCTCGGGGGGAGCCCAGGCAATCAGCCCCAGCATTTT
TRBV6-5,.,TRBJ2-5,TRBD1,CASSHRGVWETQYF,TGTGCCAGCAGTCACAGGGGGGTGTGGGAGACCCAGTACTTC
TRBV4-2,.,TRBJ2-3,TRBD2,CASSLAPGLAGSTDTQYF,TGTGCCAGCAGCCTTGCCCCCGGACTAGCGGGTAGCACAGATACGCAGTATTTT
TRBV29-1,.,TRBJ2-1,TRBD1,CSVGGTGGSYNEQFF,TGCAGCGTGGGGGGGACAGGGGGATCCTACAATGAGCAGTTCTTC
TRBV2,.,TRBJ1-1,.,CASNQGFSTEAFF,TGTGCCAGCAATCAGGGGTTTAGCACTGAAGCTTTCTTT
TRBV6-6,.,TRBJ1-6,.,CASAGSSYNSPLHF,TGTGCCAGCGCGGGGAGCTCCTATAATTCACCCCTCCACTTT
TRBV5-1,.,TRBJ2-3,TRBD1,CASSTAGGRADTQYF,TGCGCCAGCAGTACTGCAGGGGGCCGGGCAGATACGCAGTATTTT
TRBV5-6,.,TRBJ1-2,.,CASSLANAGYYGYTF,TGTGCCAGCAGCTTGGCCAATGCAGGCTACTATGGCTACACCTTC
TRBV27,.,TRBJ1-5,TRBD1,CASSRGGTYQPQHF,TGTGCCAGCAGCCGAGGGGGCACATATCAGCCCCAGCATTTT
TRBV4-1,few,TRBJ1-1,.,CASSLYRAQGTEAFF,TGCGCCAGCAGCTTATACAGGGCTCAGGGCACTGAAGCTTTCTTT
TRBV7-9,.,TRBJ1-3,.,CASSLESPGRNTIYF,TGTGCCAGCAGCTTAGAATCGCCAGGGAGAAACACCATATATTTT
TRBV30,.,TRBJ2-1,TRBD2,CAWSPGLAGGRVRQFF,TGTGCCTGGAGCCCGGGACTAGCGGGGGGGCGGGTGCGGCAGTTCTTC
TRBV12-1,.,TRBJ1-1,.,CASSFDTRTARNTEAFF,TGTGCCAGCAGCTTTGATACTAGGACAGCTAGGAACACTGAAGCTTTCTTT
TRBV19,.,TRBJ1-1,.,CASSIGRGTSFF,TGTGCCAGTAGTATAGGAAGGGGGACGTCTTTCTTT
TRBV5-6,.,TRBJ1-2,TRBD1,CASSPGGQGYGYTF,TGTGCCAGCAGCCCCGGGGGACAGGGGTATGGCTACACCTTC
TRBV11-2,.,TRBJ2-7,TRBD1,CASSLAGGGYEQYF,TGTGCCAGCAGCTTAGCAGGGGGCGGCTACGAGCAGTACTTC
TRBV5-8,.,TRBJ1-5,.,CASSLRRARRDQPQHF,TGTGCCAGCAGCTTGAGGAGGGCTAGAAGGGATCAGCCCCAGCATTTT
TRBV5-4,.,TRBJ1-2,TRBD1,CASSFPGTVNYGYTF,TGTGCCAGCAGCTTCCCAGGGACAGTTAACTATGGCTACACCTTC
TRBV7-8,.,TRBJ2-5,TRBD2,CASSLTSGGYETQYF,TGTGCCAGCAGCTTAACTAGCGGGGGATACGAGACCCAGTACTTC
TRBV7-3,.,TRBJ2-3,.,CASSLRGAGTDTQYF,TGTGCCAGCAGCTTACGGGGGGCCGGCACAGATACGCAGTATTTT
TRBV4-2,.,TRBJ2-5,TRBD2,CASGQGGSGGQETQYF,TGTGCCAGCGGCCAAGGCGGTAGCGGGGGACAAGAGACCCAGTACTTC
TRBV18,.,TRBJ2-3,TRBD1,CASSPTGGVADTQYF,TGTGCCAGCTCGCCTACAGGGGGCGTTGCAGATACGCAGTATTTT
TRBV6-5,.,TRBJ2-4,TRBD1,CASRDQGTGKNIQYF,TGTGCCAGCAGGGACCAAGGGACAGGCAAAAACATTCAGTACTTC
TRBV14,once,TRBJ1-1,TRBD1,CASSHLDRGEAEAFF,TGTGCCAGCAGCCACCTAGACAGGGGAGAGGCTGAAGCTTTCTTT
TRBV9,.,TRBJ1-5,.,CASSAGFGNQPQHF,TGTGCCAGCAGTGCAGGGTTTGGGAATCAGCCCCAGCATTTT
TRBV5-6,.,TRBJ1-3,.,CASSLGTAGNTIYF,TGTGCCAGCAGCTTGGGTACAGCTGGAAACACCATATATTTT
TRBV13,.,TRBJ1-1,.,CASSLNSLSTEAFF,TGTGCCAGCAGCTTAAACAGCTTGAGTACTGAAGCTTTCTTT
TRBV25-1,.,TRBJ1-2,.,CASSSSNYGYTF,TGTGCCAGCAGTTCCTCTAACTATGGCTACACCTTC
TRBV7-8,.,TRBJ2-5,.,CASSFSTGKETQYF,TGTGCCAGCAGCTTTAGTACAGGGAAAGAGACCCAGTACTTC
TRBV19,.,TRBJ2-1,TRBD2,CASSTRLAGGYEQFF,TGTGCCAGTAGTACCCGACTAGCGGGGGGATATGAGCAGTTCTTC
TRBV9,.,TRBJ1-5,.,CASSARAGQNQPQHF,TGTGCCAGCAGCGCTAGAGCAGGGCAGAATCAGCCCCAGCATTTT